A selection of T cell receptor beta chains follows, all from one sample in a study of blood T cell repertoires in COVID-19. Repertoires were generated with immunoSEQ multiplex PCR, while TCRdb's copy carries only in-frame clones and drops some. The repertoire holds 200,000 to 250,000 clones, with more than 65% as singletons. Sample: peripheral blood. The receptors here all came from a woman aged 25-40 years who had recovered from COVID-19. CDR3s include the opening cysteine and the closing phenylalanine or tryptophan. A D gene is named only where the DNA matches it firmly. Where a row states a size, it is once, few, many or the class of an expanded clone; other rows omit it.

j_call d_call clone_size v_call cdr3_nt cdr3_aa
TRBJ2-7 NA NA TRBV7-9 TGTGCCAGCAGCTTATTCCGGGCAGGGGAAAGGCAGTACTTC CASSLFRAGERQYF
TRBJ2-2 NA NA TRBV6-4 TGTGCCAGCAGTGACGACAGCACCGGGGAGCTGTTTTTT CASSDDSTGELFF
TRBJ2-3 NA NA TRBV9 TGTGCCAGCAACGGCGGGAGCACAGATACGCAGTATTTT CASNGGSTDTQYF
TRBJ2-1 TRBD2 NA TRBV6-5 TGTGCCAGCACCCCGACTAGCGGGAGGGGTCGTGAGCAGTTCTTC CASTPTSGRGREQFF
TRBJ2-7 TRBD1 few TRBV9 TGTGCCAGCAGCTCCTCAACCGGGACAGGGGTCGACGAGCAGTACTTC CASSSSTGTGVDEQYF
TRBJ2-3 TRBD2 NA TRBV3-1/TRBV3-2 TGTGCCAGCAGCCAAAATCTAGCGGGAGCAGATACGCAGTATTTT CASSQNLAGADTQYF
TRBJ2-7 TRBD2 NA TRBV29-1 TGCAGCGTCCCGGGAGGGGACTTCGAGCAGTACTTC CSVPGGDFEQYF
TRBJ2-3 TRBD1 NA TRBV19 TGTGCCAGTAGTATACCGGGACAGGGGGGAGGGGACGGGCAGTATTTT CASSIPGQGGGDGQYF
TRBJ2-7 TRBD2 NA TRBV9 TGTGCCAGCAGCGTAGGAATAGCGGGTACGAGCGTGCAGTACTTC CASSVGIAGTSVQYF
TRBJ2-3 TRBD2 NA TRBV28 TGTGCCAGCAGTTCAAATCACCCGACTAGCGGGAGTAGCACAGATACGCAGTATTTT CASSSNHPTSGSSTDTQYF
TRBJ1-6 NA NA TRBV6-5 TGTGCCAGCGGGGCCAGCTCCTATAATTCACCCCTCCACTTT CASGASSYNSPLHF
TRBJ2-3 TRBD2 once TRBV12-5 TGTGCTAGTGGTCGACTAGCGGGAGGGCCCGGAGATACGCAGTATTTT CASGRLAGGPGDTQYF
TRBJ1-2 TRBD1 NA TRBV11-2 TGTGCCAGCAGCGGGGGGACAGATTATGGCTACACCTTC CASSGGTDYGYTF
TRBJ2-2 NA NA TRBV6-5 TGTGCATCCGGCGGGGAGCTGTTTTTT CASGGELFF
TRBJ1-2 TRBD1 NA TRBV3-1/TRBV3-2 TGTGCCAGCAGCCAATGGGACAGGCTGAACTATGGCTACACCTTC CASSQWDRLNYGYTF
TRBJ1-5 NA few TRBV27 TGTGCCAGCAGTATAGTGACCGGGCAGCCCCAGCATTTT CASSIVTGQPQHF
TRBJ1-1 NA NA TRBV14 TGTGCCAGCAGCCTGATCGCGTTCGGGCCGGGGAAGACTGAAGCTTTCTTT CASSLIAFGPGKTEAFF
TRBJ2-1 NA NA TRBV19 TGTGCCAGTAGTATAAGGGGCGCCTACAATGAGCAGTTCTTC CASSIRGAYNEQFF
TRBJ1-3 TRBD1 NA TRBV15 TGTGCCACCAGCAGCCTCGACAGGGATGGAAACACCATATATTTT CATSSLDRDGNTIYF
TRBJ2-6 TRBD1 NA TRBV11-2 TGTGCCAGCAGAGGGACGGGACAGGGCTCTGGGGCCAACGTCCTGACTTTC CASRGTGQGSGANVLTF
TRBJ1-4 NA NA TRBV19 TGTGCCAGCAGCGGCCTACAGGGTTCTGGTGAAAAACTGTTTTTT CASSGLQGSGEKLFF
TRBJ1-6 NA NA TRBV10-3 TGTGCCATCAGTGAGGGGGGGGTTTCCTATAATTCACCCCTCCACTTT CAISEGGVSYNSPLHF
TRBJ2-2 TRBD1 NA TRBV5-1 TGCGCCAGCAGCTTCTTAACCGGGACAGGGAACACCGGGGAGCTGTTTTTT CASSFLTGTGNTGELFF
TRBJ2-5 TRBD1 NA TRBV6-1 TGTGCCAGCAGTGTAGTGGGGACAGGGTACCTAAAGACCCAGTACTTC CASSVVGTGYLKTQYF
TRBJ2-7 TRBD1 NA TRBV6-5 TGTGCCAGCACCAGAGACAGGGGCTACGAGCAGTACTTC CASTRDRGYEQYF
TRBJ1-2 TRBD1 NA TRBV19 TGTGCCAGTAGAGGTACCGGGACAGGGGTTCGTGAGAGCTATGGCTACACCTTC CASRGTGTGVRESYGYTF
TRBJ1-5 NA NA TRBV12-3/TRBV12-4 TGTGCCAGCAGCTTACAGGGATTTCAGCCCCAGCATTTT CASSLQGFQPQHF
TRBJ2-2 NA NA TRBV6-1 TGTGCCAGCAGTGATCAGGACAGCACCGGGGAGCTGTTTTTT CASSDQDSTGELFF
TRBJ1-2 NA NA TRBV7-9 TGTGCCAGCAGCCGAGGATATGGCTACACCTTC CASSRGYGYTF
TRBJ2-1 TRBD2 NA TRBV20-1 TGCAGTGCTGGTGGGGCTAGCGGTGGGAAGAATGAGCAGTTCTTC CSAGGASGGKNEQFF
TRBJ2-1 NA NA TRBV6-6 TGTGCCAGCAGGAGCTACGATGAGCAGTTCTTC CASRSYDEQFF
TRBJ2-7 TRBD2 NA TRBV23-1 TGCGCCAGCAGTCAATCGCGGACTAGCGGGAACTACGAGCAGTACTTC CASSQSRTSGNYEQYF
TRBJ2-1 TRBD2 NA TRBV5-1 TGCGCCAGCAGCTTAACTAGCGGGAGTAAGAATGAGCAGTTCTTC CASSLTSGSKNEQFF
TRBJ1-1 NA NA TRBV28 TGTGCCAGCAGTCCCGCGGGGGCGGGGCCCACTGAAGCTTTCTTT CASSPAGAGPTEAFF
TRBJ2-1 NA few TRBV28 TGTGCCAGCAGTTCGAGGGCTTTAGGCTACAATGAGCAGTTCTTC CASSSRALGYNEQFF
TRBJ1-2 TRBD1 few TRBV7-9 TGTGCCAGCAGCTCCAGACAGGGGGCGTTTGACTATGGCTACACCTTC CASSSRQGAFDYGYTF
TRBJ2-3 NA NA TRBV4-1 TGCGCCAGCAGCCTCAAAACTCTGTCCCCGAACGTTTACACAGATACGCAGTATTTT CASSLKTLSPNVYTDTQYF
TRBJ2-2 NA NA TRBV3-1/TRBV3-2 TGTGCCAGCAGCCTTGGAGCAGTCGGCACCGGGGAGCTGTTTTTT CASSLGAVGTGELFF